This T cell receptor (beta chain) was found in a study of T-cell memory formation after mild COVID-19 (dated by TCRdb to the early 2020s). Background on the whole study: TCR sequence clusters from the two donors were largely donor specific. T-cell clones expanding and contracting after mild COVID-19 in two donors were tracked by longitudinal TCRalpha and TCRbeta repertoire sequencing. Two young, previously healthy adult volunteers made up the cohort, one male and one female.

PBMCs were isolated by Ficoll-Paque density gradient centrifugation. The data were produced on an Illumina NovaSeq 6000. TCRalpha and TCRbeta cDNA libraries were constructed by 5'RACE with constant-segment primers, with sample barcodes and unique molecular identifiers being introduced. Trizol reagent was used to extract RNA from every sample. The libraries were amplified in two PCR steps, and the second step added a second sample barcode and Illumina TruSeq adapters. The libraries were sequenced on an Illumina NovaSeq using 2 x 150 bp paired-end reads. The paper's data handling went like this. The reads were demultiplexed and collapsed into UMI-guided consensus sequences using migec v1.2.7. Using mixcr v2.1.11, the UMI consensuses were aligned to TRA and TRB V and J templates and assembled into clonotypes. A clonotype was counted as expanded or contracted only when both edgeR and NoisET called the clonotype significant, with the noise models trained on biological replicates. edgeR calls used a false discovery rate-adjusted p below 0.01 and a log2 fold-change threshold of 1. PCA with hierarchical clustering of max-normalized trajectories of the 1000 most abundant clonotypes was used as exploratory dynamics analysis. Separately sequenced CD4+ and CD8+ repertoires were used to assign the CD4 or CD8 phenotype of responding clones. Clones were called with MiXCR by TCRdb after fastp trimmed the public reads at Q25, and only in-frame beta chains were retained. Here each entry gathers all rows of one CDR3 protein and keeps the most common genes and DNA. These V and J calls are TCRdb output, not the study's own analysis. For this sample the table gives more than 200,000 distinct CDR3 sequences, of which 16% were detected only once. The ten largest make up about 4% of the sample.

A note on this clonotype: Its antigen specificity is not known. No base quality information exists; no much larger clone differs at one position.

For this chain, trimming is 6 bases at the V end and 3 bases at the J end, and the number of junction bases without a gene match is 8. Including cysteine and phenylalanine, the CDR3 has 16 amino acids. Just CDR3 DNA is preserved here, 48 bases in frame from base 1. The germline V gene provides CDR1 SNHLY and CDR2 FYNNEI. What the authors observed across the whole study: The second-wave clones that peaked on day 37 were not confirmed to be SARS-CoV-2 specific. From day 15 to 85, contracting clones showed balanced CD4/CD8 phenotypes, whereas a second wave of clones that expanded from day 15 to 37 leaned towards CD4+. The detection of some responding clones in pre-infection memory suggests that pre-existing cross-reactive memory T cells joined the SARS-CoV-2 response. The study covered only a couple of mild cases, and larger cohorts including severe cases with pre-infection samples were considered necessary. Contracting CD4+ clones appeared mostly in the CM and EM memory subsets, whereas CD8+ clones were enriched in EMRA.

The clonotype originates from a man in his late teens or twenties who had mild COVID-19 (a few samples of this study predate the infection). The sample titles of this study are shuffled in the database, so cell type and time point are left out; the donor was told from shared clones. Here the chain combines TRBV2 and TRBJ2-5; TRBD2 matches 12 bases in the middle. Sequencing was done on a sample of PBMCs or a T cell subset sorted from them (not recorded which). For the CDR3, the sequence is CASRPSGGAGEETQYF. The sequenced DNA is TGTGCCAGCAGGCCTAGCGGGGGGGCCGGAGAAGAGACCCAGTACTTC. Extended through the reference TRBV2 and TRBJ2-5 proteins, this CDR3 yields the full variable domain: EPEVTQTPSHQVTQMGQEVILRCVPISNHLYFYWYRQILGQKVEFLVSFYNNEISEKSEIFDDQFSVERPDGSNFTLKIRSTKLEDSAMYFCASRPSGGAGEETQYFGPGTRLLVL.